A selection of T cell receptor beta chains follows, all from one sample in a study of cytomegalovirus exposure and HLA in healthy donors. The table came from immunoSEQ multiplex PCR; TCRdb's copy has only in-frame clones and leaves some out. Of around 120,000 clones in the sample, approximately 76% were seen once. The sequencing sample was made of PBMCs. The receptors derive from a man aged 55 to 70 in good health and CMV-seropositive. Each CDR3 is given with its conserved first and last residue. The order of the fields is CDR3 DNA, CDR3 protein, D gene, J gene, V gene, clone size. D genes are given only for firm matches. Only part of the rows carry a size: once, few, many, or a class if the clone is expanded.

DNA: TGTGCCAGCTCTCCCACGGCTTTCGACGGGGAGACCCAGTACTTC
CDR3: CASSPTAFDGETQYF
D: .
J: TRBJ2-5
V: TRBV18
size: .

DNA: TGCGCCAGCAGCTTGCCCGAGGCGGCGGACTCTGGAAACACCATATATTTT
CDR3: CASSLPEAADSGNTIYF
D: .
J: TRBJ1-3
V: TRBV5-1
size: .

DNA: TGCGCCAGCAGCCAAGGGTCTGTCGAGCAGTACTTC
CDR3: CASSQGSVEQYF
D: .
J: TRBJ2-7
V: TRBV4-1
size: .

DNA: TGCGCCAGCAGCCGGGCGGGGGGCACTGAAGCTTTCTTT
CDR3: CASSRAGGTEAFF
D: .
J: TRBJ1-1
V: TRBV5-1
size: .

DNA: TGTGCCAGCTCACCCTCCTTCGCTATAAACTACGAGCAGTACTTC
CDR3: CASSPSFAINYEQYF
D: .
J: TRBJ2-7
V: TRBV18
size: .

DNA: TGTGCCAGCAGTTCGGGTACCAGCGGGGGGCTGGGTGAGCAGTTCTTC
CDR3: CASSSGTSGGLGEQFF
D: TRBD2
J: TRBJ2-1
V: TRBV6-7
size: .

DNA: TGTGCCAGCAGATGGACAGGGTTACACGAGCAGTACTTC
CDR3: CASRWTGLHEQYF
D: TRBD1
J: TRBJ2-7
V: TRBV27
size: .

DNA: TGTGCCAGCAGTTCACCGGCCAACACCGGGACGGGAGTTTACGAGCAGTACTTC
CDR3: CASSSPANTGTGVYEQYF
D: .
J: TRBJ2-7
V: TRBV28
size: .

DNA: TGCGCCAGCAGCCCCGGACAGGGCGAGCAGTACTTC
CDR3: CASSPGQGEQYF
D: TRBD1
J: TRBJ2-7
V: TRBV5-1
size: .

DNA: TGTGCCAGCACCCCGCTTCCGACTAGCGGGAGTTACGAGCAGTACTTC
CDR3: CASTPLPTSGSYEQYF
D: TRBD2
J: TRBJ2-7
V: TRBV5-4
size: .

DNA: TGTGCCAGCAGTGAATGGGACATCCGCGTTATGAACACTGAAGCTTTCTTT
CDR3: CASSEWDIRVMNTEAFF
D: .
J: TRBJ1-1
V: TRBV2
size: .

DNA: TGTGCCAGCAGTTACTCGGGACAGATGAACACTGAAGCTTTCTTT
CDR3: CASSYSGQMNTEAFF
D: TRBD1
J: TRBJ1-1
V: TRBV6-5
size: .

DNA: TGTGCCAGCAGCTTGGACAGGTCCTACGAGCAGTACTTC
CDR3: CASSLDRSYEQYF
D: .
J: TRBJ2-7
V: TRBV5-5
size: .

DNA: TGCGCCAGCAGCTTAGGACTAGCGGCTTACAATGAGCAGTTCTTC
CDR3: CASSLGLAAYNEQFF
D: TRBD2
J: TRBJ2-1
V: TRBV5-1
size: .

DNA: TGTGCCAGCAGTTCGGATAGCGCAGATACGCAGTATTTT
CDR3: CASSSDSADTQYF
D: .
J: TRBJ2-3
V: TRBV6-4
size: once

DNA: TGTGCCAGCAGCCAGGCAGCTGAAGCTTTCTTT
CDR3: CASSQAAEAFF
D: .
J: TRBJ1-1
V: TRBV7-8
size: .

DNA: TGCGCCAGCAGCCAGGTGTCGACAGGGTTGTACAATGAGCAGTTCTTC
CDR3: CASSQVSTGLYNEQFF
D: TRBD1
J: TRBJ2-1
V: TRBV4-1
size: .

DNA: TGTGCCACCAGCAGAACTGGACAGGTCTATGGCTACACCTTC
CDR3: CATSRTGQVYGYTF
D: TRBD1
J: TRBJ1-2
V: TRBV15
size: few

DNA: TGTGCCAGCAGTCGGGGGTTGGTCGGCGGGGAGCTGTTTTTT
CDR3: CASSRGLVGGELFF
D: .
J: TRBJ2-2
V: TRBV6-1
size: .

DNA: TGTGCCAGCAGTTTCGGCAATCAGCCCCAGCATTTT
CDR3: CASSFGNQPQHF
D: .
J: TRBJ1-5
V: TRBV27
size: .

DNA: TGTGCCAGCAGCGTAGCCCCGGGAGCTAACTATGGCTACACCTTC
CDR3: CASSVAPGANYGYTF
D: .
J: TRBJ1-2
V: TRBV9
size: .